This TCR beta chain comes out of a study of vaccination and CD4 T cells after COVID-19. Study information: Collection of post-COVID samples occurred a median roughly 110 days after diagnosis, spanning a range of 35 to 161. Some control cultures received a CEFX pool, which served as the positive control. Others received an HIV-1 Nef pool or no peptide.

This clonotype has just a few counts. Its antigen is unidentified. In germline, CDR1 is KGHDR, CDR2 SFDVKD. CDR3 length: 17 amino acids. V gave up 2 bases and J gave up 2 bases, with 17 bases separating them. Stated treatment: roughly ten-day PBMC culture with coronavirus spike peptide pools or control peptides (ViraFEST assay). ViraFEST used peptide pools to expand antigen-specific T cells before TCR sequencing. Per-well cultures of approximately 2.1 million PBMCs received about 10 IU/ml IL-2 and about 9.1 ug/ml peptide pools. An Oncomine TCR Beta short-read assay was used to sequence the DNA from cultured CD4+ T cells. TCRdb fed the PCR reads into MiXCR, producing one record per CDR3 protein. The sample records 20,000 to 30,000 distinct CDR3 sequences, about 40% being singletons.

The genes are TRBV24-1 and TRBJ2-5, with D possibly being TRBD2 (6 bases). The sequence was obtained from a human donor who had recovered from COVID-19. The material sequenced was CD4+ T cells from blood, cultured in vitro. In nucleotides, the CDR3 is TGTGCCACCAGTGATTCTAATCATAGCGGCGGGCAAGAGACCCAGTACTTC. It specifies CATSDSNHSGGQETQYF.